This T cell receptor (beta chain) was captured in a study of OX40 agonist ivuxolimab in advanced cancers. As regards this clone: Its cognate antigen is unknown.

The CDR3 has 16 amino acids. CDR1 is LGHNA and CDR2 is YNFKEQ in the germline V gene. The V gene lost 0 bases and the J gene lost 2 bases, with 14 bases spanning the gap. Overall study results and limits: Blood T cells, both CD4+ and CD8+, expanded clonally by week 6 at 0.1 to 3.0 mg/kg.

Assay: immunoSEQ multiplex PCR; the TCRdb copy retains only in-frame clones and omits some. The sample holds about 35,000 clones, approximately 80% seen once. The V gene is TRBV4-2, the J gene TRBJ2-7, with TRBD2 as a possible D gene (7 bases). The TCR sequence derives from an adult with an advanced solid tumor such as melanoma, head and neck, liver or kidney cancer. Specimen: CD4+ or CD8+ T cells sorted from blood, collected in a trial of the OX40 agonist ivuxolimab. The CDR3 region is CASSQEGGLHPYEQYF. The DNA of the CDR3 is TGTGCCAGCAGCCAAGAGGGGGGGCTTCATCCCTACGAGCAGTACTTC.